This entry features one T cell receptor beta chain sequence. In the original analysis: Amplification with reference gene primers provided the estimates of nucleated cell counts. Profiling relied on immunoSEQ multiplex PCR, and the TCRdb table lists in-frame clones only, not all of them. V and J calls and clone size are copied from that table; D and trimming were computed from the DNA. This repertoire shows 53,000 or so clones, approximately 91% found once; its top ten account for about 3.1%. The CDR3 runs 15 residues. V was pared by 0 bases and J by 4 bases, with 13 bases between. Per germline, CDR1 SGDLS and CDR2 YYNGEE. This entry is derived from a study of blood T cell repertoires in COVID-19.

The sample was peripheral blood. The chain carries TRBV9 and TRBJ1-1; D is uncertain. The receptor's source is a human donor in a cohort sampled during active COVID-19. The CDR3 nucleotides are TGTGCCAGCAGCGTAGTGGTCGGGAAGGGCACTGAAGCTTTCTTT. It codes for CASSVVVGKGTEAFF.